This T cell receptor beta chain was obtained from a study of persistence of HIV-infected CD4 T cells. This was the immunoSEQ version 4 assay in survey mode. Sequencing used immunoSEQ multiplex PCR; TCRdb keeps in-frame clones, though not all of them. This table has tens of thousands of clones, about 84% appearing once. Broader study findings: Antigen-responding cells were enriched for degenerate expanded CDR3beta sequences.

V was clipped by 6 bases and J by 0 bases; unmatched bases: 5. This CDR3 has 15 residues. Germline assignment: CDR1 ENHRY and CDR2 SYGVKD. Overlapping HIV-1 Gag 15-mer peptides at 0.8 to 1 ug per peptide per mL were used. Sorted nonresponding memory CD4+ T cells were CD40L-negative, CD69-negative, CD45RO-high. Worth noting for this clone: No antigen is known for it.

The TCR sequence derives from an adult man with HIV who was CMV-seropositive. The genes are TRBV10-3 and TRBJ1-3, with TRBD1 identical over 7 bases. The source material was CD4+ T cells sorted from PBMCs after roughly 17-hour stimulation, sampled from a patient who received antiretroviral therapy. The CDR3 sequence is CAIRGTDRSGNTIYF. CDR3 bases: TGTGCCATCAGGGGGACAGACCGCTCTGGAAACACCATATATTTT.